The next 19 T cell receptor beta chains were all read from a single sample in a study of human T cells and chemical hapten exposure. TCRdb re-called the RACE reads with MiXCR, one entry per CDR3 protein. The profile shows about 360,000 distinct CDR3 sequences, around 4.8% of them singletons. Time point specified: patch test 1, 2 weeks after DPC sensitization. Treatment of the sample: therapeutic diphenylcyclopropenone sensitization with weekly scalp DPC. Source: whole blood, taken in connection with sensitization to the hapten diphenylcyclopropenone (DPC). Receptors originate from a woman aged 50 to 60 with alopecia areata. Some clones in this sample may be carry-over from other donors' samples.

At least ten counts were recorded for this clonotype. The chain uses TRBV5-1 and TRBJ2-3; 10 bases agree with TRBD2. The germline V gene encodes CDR1 SGHRS and CDR2 YFSETQ. CDR3 length: 16 residues. After removal of 0 bases from V and 1 base from J, the junction contained 2 bases not matched to a gene. DNA for the CDR3: TGCGCCAGCAGCTTGGCCCTAGCGGGGGGCACAGATACGCAGTATTTT. Translating it yields CASSLALAGGTDTQYF. Full variable domain (remainder filled in from reference TRBV5-1 and TRBJ2-3): KAGVTQTPRYLIKTRGQQVTLSCSPISGHRSVSWYQQTPGQGLQFLFEYFSETQRNKGNFPGRFSGRQFSNSRSEMNVSTLELGDSALYLCASSLALAGGTDTQYFGPGTRLTVL.

This clonotype occurred many times. The rearrangement uses TRBV10-2 and TRBJ2-7; the D is unclear. The CDR3 is 14 amino acids. Between the trimmed V and J ends, which lost 5 bases and 2 bases, there was a span of 13 bases. Germline CDR1 WSHSY, CDR2 SAAADI. CDR3 sequence: CASSSGRPAYEQYF. CDR3 sequence (DNA): TGCGCCAGCAGTTCGGGCCGACCGGCCTACGAGCAGTACTTC.

The chain links TRBV28 to TRBJ1-5, with D tentatively TRBD1 (5 bases). Looked up from germline, CDR1 is MDHEN and CDR2 is SYDVKM. There are 15 residues in the CDR3. Trimming left V 8 bases short and J 7 bases short, with 21 bases between. For the CDR3, the DNA is TGTGCCAGCGAAAAGAGGGGCTGGGGCGCCCAGCCCCAGCATTTT. Amino acids: CASEKRGWGAQPQHF.

Ten or more counts support this clonotype. The rearrangement links TRBV27 to TRBJ2-7; D is possibly TRBD2 (7 bases). Per the germline V gene, CDR1 is MNHEY and CDR2 is SMNVEV (reference sequence). CDR3 length: 15 amino acids. Trimming shortened V by 4 bases and J by 2 bases, and 15 bases separated the two germline ends. CDR3 sequence: CASSSRGAITYEQYF. The CDR3, as DNA: TGTGCCAGCAGTTCACGGGGGGCAATAACCTACGAGCAGTACTTC.

V is TRBV6-2 or TRBV6-3 and J is TRBJ2-1; 8 positions match TRBD1. The CDR3 spans 12 residues. Germline V CDR1 and CDR2: MNHEY, SVGEGT. Losses at the gene ends were 8 bases for V and 8 bases for J; bases not matched to a gene: 5. CDR3 sequence (DNA): TGTGCCAGCCGACAGGGGTTTGATGAGCAGTTCTTC. Translating it yields CASRQGFDEQFF.

This clonotype has just a few counts. The gene calls are TRBV28 and TRBJ2-7; D gene unclear. Trimming shortened V by 10 bases and J by 1 base, and 14 bases separated the two germline ends. There are 13 residues in the CDR3. Germline values: CDR1 MDHEN, CDR2 SYDVKM. The CDR3 is CATETVVSYEQYF. The CDR3 DNA reads as TGTGCCACAGAGACGGTGGTGTCCTACGAGCAGTACTTC.

V usage is TRBV27 and J usage is TRBJ1-2, with D possibly matching TRBD1 (6 bases). The V and J ends lost 11 bases and 8 bases respectively, with 18 bases between them. This CDR3 has 12 residues. Germline CDR1 and CDR2: MNHEY and SMNVEV (reference sequence). The CDR3 region is CASGLPGDGYTF. In DNA, the CDR3 is TGTGCCTCGGGCCTCCCAGGGGACGGCTACACCTTC.

This clonotype was seen at least ten times. This rearrangement joins TRBV18 to TRBJ1-4; D is unclear. V was shortened by 2 bases and J by 8 bases, with 12 bases between the two germline ends. Germline-derived CDR1 and CDR2 are KGHSH and LQKENI. The CDR3 totals 14 residues. In DNA, the CDR3 is TGTGCCAGCTCACCAGAGGCAGGTGGGGAAAAACTGTTTTTT. Its translation: CASSPEAGGEKLFF.

This clonotype was seen more than once but under ten times. The chain employs TRBV3-1 and TRBJ2-1; TRBD2 matches at 10 bases. This CDR3 spans 17 amino acids. Germline trimming cut 0 bases from V and 4 bases from J; bases unmatched to any gene: 6. Germline lookup yields CDR1 LGHDT and CDR2 YNNKEL (reference sequence). The CDR3 nucleotides read TGTGCCAGCAGCCAAGAAGCTCTAGCGGGAGTATACAATGAGCAGTTCTTC. Translating gives CASSQEALAGVYNEQFF.

In this sample, this clonotype turned up many times. The chain uses TRBV7-9 and TRBJ2-5; 7 bases map to TRBD1. With V trimmed by 1 base and J by 4 bases, 6 bases remained unmatched. Per the germline V gene, CDR1 is SEHNR and CDR2 is FQNEAQ (reference sequence). The CDR3 is made up of 15 amino acids. CDR3 sequence reads: CASSLVGTVGETQYF. The CDR3 region has the DNA TGTGCCAGCAGCTTAGTCGGGACAGTAGGAGAGACCCAGTACTTC.

Many counts were recorded for this clonotype. The chain joins TRBV7-2 to TRBJ2-7, with D unresolved. The CDR3 is 10 residues long. CDR1 and CDR2 (germline): SGHTA, FQGNSA. V was clipped by 8 bases and J by 3 bases, with 5 bases between them. The CDR3 spells CASGIYEQYF. Here the CDR3 DNA reads TGTGCCAGCGGGATCTACGAGCAGTACTTC.

The V gene is TRBV9, the J gene TRBJ1-3; D uncertain. Between the trimmed V and J ends, which lost 0 bases and 0 bases, there was a span of 13 bases. This CDR3 contains 17 residues. Germline assignment: CDR1 SGDLS and CDR2 YYNGEE. Here the CDR3 DNA reads TGTGCCAGCAGCGTAGGCTGGAGGGATAGCTCTGGAAACACCATATATTTT. Residues: CASSVGWRDSSGNTIYF.

This clonotype was seen at least ten times. The chain recombines TRBV29-1 with TRBJ2-1, with D unresolved. The germline CDR1 and CDR2 sequences are SQVTM and ANQGSEA. The CDR3 totals 12 residues. Trimming took 4 bases from V and 9 from J, leaving 13 bases between them. The CDR3 protein is CSVAPTRAEQFF. DNA of the CDR3: TGCAGCGTTGCCCCCACCCGGGCTGAGCAGTTCTTC.

The table lists this clonotype with many counts. The chain employs TRBV2 and TRBJ2-3; D gene unclear. V was shortened by 3 bases and J by 1 base, with 14 bases between the two germline ends. The CDR3 has 16 residues. The germline gives CDR1 SNHLY, CDR2 FYNNEI. CDR3 sequence: CASSDIGSVGTDTQYF. CDR3 nucleotides: TGTGCCAGCAGTGATATAGGCTCGGTCGGCACAGATACGCAGTATTTT.

This clonotype came up many times. The chain couples TRBV2 to TRBJ1-1; weak D call: TRBD1 (5 bases). The CDR3 sequence is 13 residues long. Germline-derived CDR1 and CDR2 are SNHLY and FYNNEI. V lost 7 bases and J 4 bases, leaving 13 bases between the germline ends. CDR3 sequence: CASTQGEGTEAFF. Here the CDR3 DNA reads TGTGCCAGCACTCAAGGGGAGGGCACTGAAGCTTTCTTT.

Regarding this clonotype: The junction and the germline gene differ at one end; a read error may be behind it. The chain carries TRBV5-1 and TRBJ2-1, with 9 bases lining up with TRBD2. CDR3 length: 16 amino acids. The germline gives CDR1 SGHRS, CDR2 YFSETQ. CDR3 protein: CASSLKAGGPSNEQSF. Here the CDR3 DNA reads TGCGCCAGCAGCTTAAAGGCGGGGGGGCCTTCGAATGAGCAGTCCTTC. The variable domain in full, completed from reference TRBV5-1 and TRBJ2-1, reads KAGVTQTPRYLIKTRGQQVTLSCSPISGHRSVSWYQQTPGQGLQFLFEYFSETQRNKGNFPGRFSGRQFSNSRSEMNVSTLELGDSALYLCASSLKAGGPSNEQSFGPGTRLTVL.

This clonotype has ten or more counts. V is TRBV4-3 and J is TRBJ2-2, with 10 bases that match TRBD2. This CDR3 is built from 17 residues. The V and J ends lost 2 bases and 6 bases, in that order; junction bases with no gene match: 9. Germline V gene data show CDR1 as LGHNA and CDR2 as YSLEER. CDR3: CASSQNPSGSRSGELFF. CDR3 bases: TGCGCCAGCAGCCAAAATCCTAGCGGGAGTCGGTCCGGGGAGCTGTTTTTT.

This clonotype was seen a handful of times. The chain is built from TRBV29-1 and TRBJ1-2; D may be TRBD1 (6 bases). The CDR3 runs to 16 residues. Germline loops: CDR1 SQVTM, CDR2 ANQGSEA. V lost 7 bases and J 4 bases, leaving 25 bases between the germline ends. The CDR3 DNA sequence: TGCAGCGCCCAAGGGTACGGGGGCGCAGATACCTATGGCTACACCTTC. Its protein is CSAQGYGGADTYGYTF.

This clonotype was picked up many times. The genes are TRBV12-3 or TRBV12-4 and TRBJ1-2; TRBD1 is a possible D gene (5 bases). The V end was cut by 5 bases, the J end by 4 bases, with 26 bases between. CDR3 length: 18 residues. DNA for the CDR3: TGTGCCAGCAGTAGCATCTTTGGGGGGGACGAGGGTAGCTATGGCTACACCTTC. Its protein product is CASSSIFGGDEGSYGYTF.